Listed below are T cell receptor beta chains from one sample, sequenced in a study of T-cell reconstitution after alpha-beta-depleted transplantation in children. Each CDR3 protein is one row after TCRdb ran MiXCR on the PCR reads. This sample has some 200,000 distinct CDR3 sequences; about 6.4% occur once, and the top ten carry 3% to 3.5%. Material: PBMCs from the stem cell graft donor, obtained from the stem cell graft. The receptors were sampled from a human donor who donated a stem cell graft to a child with Wiskott-Aldrich syndrome. CDR3s include the opening cysteine and the closing phenylalanine or tryptophan. Each record gives: V gene, clone size, J gene, D gene, CDR3 protein, CDR3 DNA. The D gene is left open where the match is weak. Only some rows state a clone size, as once, few, many or a class for expanded clones.

v_gene: TRBV18
abundance: few
j_gene: TRBJ2-5
d_gene: -
CDR3aa: CASSPEQETQYF
CDR3nt: TGTGCCAGCTCACCAGAGCAAGAGACCCAGTACTTC

v_gene: TRBV30
abundance: -
j_gene: TRBJ2-1
d_gene: TRBD1
CDR3aa: CAWNPGQGGYNEQFF
CDR3nt: TGTGCCTGGAATCCGGGACAGGGGGGATACAATGAGCAGTTCTTC

v_gene: TRBV7-2
abundance: many
j_gene: TRBJ2-2
d_gene: -
CDR3aa: CASSLRINTGELFF
CDR3nt: TGTGCCAGCAGTTTACGGATTAACACCGGGGAGCTGTTTTTT

v_gene: TRBV12-3/TRBV12-4
abundance: many
j_gene: TRBJ2-3
d_gene: -
CDR3aa: CASSANGVPDTQYF
CDR3nt: TGTGCCAGCAGCGCCAACGGTGTCCCAGATACGCAGTATTTT

v_gene: TRBV7-8
abundance: many
j_gene: TRBJ2-1
d_gene: -
CDR3aa: CASSLGVREQFF
CDR3nt: TGTGCCAGCAGCTTAGGGGTACGGGAGCAGTTCTTC

v_gene: TRBV29-1
abundance: few
j_gene: TRBJ2-1
d_gene: TRBD2
CDR3aa: CSARKAGGSYNEQFF
CDR3nt: TGCAGCGCCCGTAAAGCGGGAGGCTCCTACAATGAGCAGTTCTTC

v_gene: TRBV5-1
abundance: few
j_gene: TRBJ2-1
d_gene: -
CDR3aa: CASSLHRVDEQFF
CDR3nt: TGCGCCAGCAGCTTGCACAGGGTCGATGAGCAGTTCTTC

v_gene: TRBV13
abundance: many
j_gene: TRBJ2-5
d_gene: -
CDR3aa: CASSLRSGTQETQYF
CDR3nt: TGTGCCAGCAGCCTGAGGAGCGGGACACAAGAGACCCAGTACTTC

v_gene: TRBV2
abundance: -
j_gene: TRBJ2-7
d_gene: -
CDR3aa: CASSDRAGYEQYF
CDR3nt: TGTGCCAGCAGTGACCGGGCCGGCTACGAGCAGTACTTC

v_gene: TRBV7-8
abundance: -
j_gene: TRBJ1-2
d_gene: -
CDR3aa: CASSLAWDRYGYTF
CDR3nt: TGTGCCAGCAGCTTAGCGTGGGACCGCTATGGCTACACCTTC

v_gene: TRBV24-1
abundance: many
j_gene: TRBJ2-1
d_gene: -
CDR3aa: CATSGEDEQFF
CDR3nt: TGTGCCACCAGTGGGGAGGATGAGCAGTTCTTC

v_gene: TRBV5-1
abundance: many
j_gene: TRBJ1-1
d_gene: -
CDR3aa: CASSSTRGSHTEAFF
CDR3nt: TGCGCCAGCAGCTCCACTCGAGGGTCCCACACTGAAGCTTTCTTT

v_gene: TRBV20-1
abundance: many
j_gene: TRBJ1-1
d_gene: -
CDR3aa: CSASPLNTEAFF
CDR3nt: TGCAGTGCTAGCCCTTTGAACACTGAAGCTTTCTTT

v_gene: TRBV6-2/TRBV6-3
abundance: -
j_gene: TRBJ1-5
d_gene: TRBD1
CDR3aa: CACTGQGNQPQHF
CDR3nt: TGTGCCTGTACAGGACAGGGGAATCAGCCCCAGCATTTT

v_gene: TRBV5-5
abundance: many
j_gene: TRBJ2-5
d_gene: -
CDR3aa: CASSQELRETQYF
CDR3nt: TGTGCCAGCAGCCAGGAGTTAAGAGAGACCCAGTACTTC

v_gene: TRBV4-2
abundance: many
j_gene: TRBJ2-7
d_gene: TRBD1
CDR3aa: CASSQDRDRGYEQYF
CDR3nt: TGTGCCAGCAGCCAAGATCGGGACAGGGGCTACGAGCAGTACTTC

v_gene: TRBV20-1
abundance: many
j_gene: TRBJ1-5
d_gene: -
CDR3aa: CSATSDSNQPQHF
CDR3nt: TGCAGTGCCACCTCGGACAGCAATCAGCCCCAGCATTTT

v_gene: TRBV5-6
abundance: many
j_gene: TRBJ1-6
d_gene: TRBD1
CDR3aa: CASSLVGTGDNSPLHF
CDR3nt: TGTGCCAGCAGCTTGGTCGGGACAGGAGATAATTCACCCCTCCACTTT

v_gene: TRBV5-1
abundance: many
j_gene: TRBJ2-5
d_gene: -
CDR3aa: CASSLDVSETQYF
CDR3nt: TGCGCCAGCAGCTTGGACGTTTCGGAGACCCAGTACTTC

v_gene: TRBV2
abundance: many
j_gene: TRBJ2-7
d_gene: TRBD1
CDR3aa: CASQPVTGLHEQYF
CDR3nt: TGTGCCAGCCAGCCGGTGACAGGGTTACACGAGCAGTACTTC

v_gene: TRBV28
abundance: many
j_gene: TRBJ2-1
d_gene: -
CDR3aa: CASSFSAGSYNEQFF
CDR3nt: TGTGCCAGCAGTTTTAGTGCGGGCTCCTACAATGAGCAGTTCTTC

v_gene: TRBV7-2
abundance: many
j_gene: TRBJ1-1
d_gene: TRBD1
CDR3aa: CASSRDRAYTEAFF
CDR3nt: TGTGCCAGCAGTCGAGACAGGGCATACACTGAAGCTTTCTTT

v_gene: TRBV7-9
abundance: many
j_gene: TRBJ2-7
d_gene: -
CDR3aa: CASRIGAYEQYF
CDR3nt: TGTGCCAGCAGAATCGGGGCTTACGAGCAGTACTTC

v_gene: TRBV29-1
abundance: many
j_gene: TRBJ1-1
d_gene: -
CDR3aa: CSVGGTEAFF
CDR3nt: TGCAGCGTGGGGGGGACTGAAGCTTTCTTT

v_gene: TRBV29-1
abundance: many
j_gene: TRBJ1-2
d_gene: -
CDR3aa: CSVDLEASGDYGYTF
CDR3nt: TGCAGCGTTGACCTGGAGGCCTCAGGTGACTATGGCTACACCTTC

v_gene: TRBV20-1
abundance: many
j_gene: TRBJ1-5
d_gene: -
CDR3aa: CSAGAGGNQPQHF
CDR3nt: TGCAGTGCTGGGGCCGGGGGCAATCAGCCCCAGCATTTT

v_gene: TRBV28
abundance: many
j_gene: TRBJ2-7
d_gene: -
CDR3aa: CASSHSIYEQYF
CDR3nt: TGTGCCAGCAGTCACAGTATCTACGAGCAGTACTTC

v_gene: TRBV6-5
abundance: many
j_gene: TRBJ1-4
d_gene: TRBD1
CDR3aa: CASSYSTRGPNEKLFF
CDR3nt: TGTGCCAGCAGTTACTCGACCAGGGGGCCCAATGAAAAACTGTTTTTT

v_gene: TRBV29-1
abundance: many
j_gene: TRBJ2-7
d_gene: -
CDR3aa: CSPRYRDYEQYF
CDR3nt: TGCAGCCCACGATACAGGGACTACGAGCAGTACTTC

v_gene: TRBV2
abundance: many
j_gene: TRBJ2-3
d_gene: TRBD1
CDR3aa: CASSAGTGGITDTQYF
CDR3nt: TGTGCCAGCAGTGCCGGGACAGGGGGCATCACAGATACGCAGTATTTT

v_gene: TRBV24-1
abundance: many
j_gene: TRBJ1-2
d_gene: -
CDR3aa: CATSEKGRYGYTF
CDR3nt: TGTGCCACCAGTGAGAAAGGGCGCTATGGCTACACCTTC

v_gene: TRBV27
abundance: many
j_gene: TRBJ1-4
d_gene: -
CDR3aa: CASTVTGTTEGKLFF
CDR3nt: TGTGCCAGCACCGTAACCGGGACTACGGAGGGAAAACTGTTTTTT

v_gene: TRBV6-4
abundance: many
j_gene: TRBJ2-3
d_gene: -
CDR3aa: CASSERVTDTQYF
CDR3nt: TGTGCCAGCAGTGAGAGGGTCACAGATACGCAGTATTTT

v_gene: TRBV28
abundance: many
j_gene: TRBJ2-1
d_gene: -
CDR3aa: CASSHYNEQFF
CDR3nt: TGTGCCAGCAGCCATTACAATGAGCAGTTCTTC

v_gene: TRBV5-1
abundance: many
j_gene: TRBJ2-2
d_gene: -
CDR3aa: CASSFPQNSNTGELFF
CDR3nt: TGCGCCAGCAGCTTCCCCCAGAACTCGAACACCGGGGAGCTGTTTTTT

v_gene: TRBV7-9
abundance: many
j_gene: TRBJ2-5
d_gene: TRBD1
CDR3aa: CASSSRQGIQETQYF
CDR3nt: TGTGCCAGCAGTTCCAGACAGGGGATACAAGAGACCCAGTACTTC

v_gene: TRBV10-3
abundance: many
j_gene: TRBJ1-5
d_gene: -
CDR3aa: CAISTTDSNQPQHF
CDR3nt: TGTGCCATCAGTACGACAGATAGCAATCAGCCCCAGCATTTT

v_gene: TRBV6-2/TRBV6-3
abundance: few
j_gene: TRBJ2-2
d_gene: -
CDR3aa: CASRVLGMNTGELFF
CDR3nt: TGTGCCAGCAGGGTTTTAGGGATGAACACCGGGGAGCTGTTTTTT

v_gene: TRBV25-1
abundance: many
j_gene: TRBJ2-7
d_gene: -
CDR3aa: CASGRQESYEQYF
CDR3nt: TGTGCCAGCGGAAGACAGGAGTCCTACGAGCAGTACTTC

v_gene: TRBV12-3/TRBV12-4
abundance: many
j_gene: TRBJ1-5
d_gene: -
CDR3aa: CASSSGQHNSNQPQHF
CDR3nt: TGTGCCAGCAGTTCGGGACAACACAATAGCAATCAGCCCCAGCATTTT

v_gene: TRBV29-1
abundance: many
j_gene: TRBJ2-7
d_gene: -
CDR3aa: CSAAGNPVEQYF
CDR3nt: TGCAGCGCCGCAGGGAATCCGGTCGAGCAGTACTTC

v_gene: TRBV20-1
abundance: many
j_gene: TRBJ2-7
d_gene: -
CDR3aa: CSAIPTIGGGYEQYF
CDR3nt: TGCAGTGCTATCCCCACTATAGGCGGAGGATACGAGCAGTACTTC

v_gene: TRBV7-2
abundance: few
j_gene: TRBJ2-5
d_gene: -
CDR3aa: CASSSPGRGETQYF
CDR3nt: TGTGCCAGCAGCTCACCCGGCAGGGGAGAGACCCAGTACTTC

v_gene: TRBV7-2
abundance: -
j_gene: TRBJ2-7
d_gene: -
CDR3aa: CASSSGRSLYEQYF
CDR3nt: TGTGCCAGCAGCTCCGGGCGTTCACTCTACGAGCAGTACTTC

v_gene: TRBV29-1
abundance: many
j_gene: TRBJ2-5
d_gene: -
CDR3aa: CSVEGPGETQYF
CDR3nt: TGCAGCGTTGAAGGGCCCGGAGAGACCCAGTACTTC

v_gene: TRBV6-5
abundance: many
j_gene: TRBJ1-2
d_gene: TRBD1
CDR3aa: CASSWKPGQGGVYEGYTF
CDR3nt: TGTGCCAGCAGTTGGAAACCGGGACAGGGGGGAGTCTATGAAGGCTACACCTTC

v_gene: TRBV29-1
abundance: many
j_gene: TRBJ2-6
d_gene: -
CDR3aa: CSAQDSGANVLTF
CDR3nt: TGCAGCGCCCAGGACTCTGGGGCCAACGTCCTGACTTTC

v_gene: TRBV27
abundance: many
j_gene: TRBJ1-4
d_gene: -
CDR3aa: CASSLSWRINEKLFF
CDR3nt: TGTGCCAGCAGTTTATCGTGGCGGATTAATGAAAAACTGTTTTTT

v_gene: TRBV6-2/TRBV6-3
abundance: many
j_gene: TRBJ2-1
d_gene: TRBD2
CDR3aa: CASSYRTSGSRDNEQFF
CDR3nt: TGTGCCAGCAGTTACCGTACTAGCGGGAGTAGGGACAATGAGCAGTTCTTC

v_gene: TRBV29-1
abundance: many
j_gene: TRBJ2-3
d_gene: TRBD2
CDR3aa: CSVRLAGVTDTQYF
CDR3nt: TGCAGCGTGCGACTAGCGGGAGTGACAGATACGCAGTATTTT